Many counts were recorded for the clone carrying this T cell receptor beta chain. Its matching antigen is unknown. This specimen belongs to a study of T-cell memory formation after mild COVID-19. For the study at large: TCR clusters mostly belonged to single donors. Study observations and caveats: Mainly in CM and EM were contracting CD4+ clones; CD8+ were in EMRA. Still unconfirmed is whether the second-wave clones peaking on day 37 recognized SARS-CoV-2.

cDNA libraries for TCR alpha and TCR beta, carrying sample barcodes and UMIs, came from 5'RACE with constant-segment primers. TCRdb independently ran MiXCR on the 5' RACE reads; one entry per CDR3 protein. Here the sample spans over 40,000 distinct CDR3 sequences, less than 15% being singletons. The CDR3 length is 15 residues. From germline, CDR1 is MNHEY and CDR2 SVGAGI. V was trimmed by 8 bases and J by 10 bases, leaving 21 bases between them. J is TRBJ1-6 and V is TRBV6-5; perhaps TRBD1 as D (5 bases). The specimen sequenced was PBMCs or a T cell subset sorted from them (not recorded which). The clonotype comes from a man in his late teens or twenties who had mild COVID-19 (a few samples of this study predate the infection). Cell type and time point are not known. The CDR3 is CASGMDTTPASPLHF. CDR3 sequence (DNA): TGTGCCAGCGGGATGGACACAACACCCGCATCACCCCTCCACTTT.